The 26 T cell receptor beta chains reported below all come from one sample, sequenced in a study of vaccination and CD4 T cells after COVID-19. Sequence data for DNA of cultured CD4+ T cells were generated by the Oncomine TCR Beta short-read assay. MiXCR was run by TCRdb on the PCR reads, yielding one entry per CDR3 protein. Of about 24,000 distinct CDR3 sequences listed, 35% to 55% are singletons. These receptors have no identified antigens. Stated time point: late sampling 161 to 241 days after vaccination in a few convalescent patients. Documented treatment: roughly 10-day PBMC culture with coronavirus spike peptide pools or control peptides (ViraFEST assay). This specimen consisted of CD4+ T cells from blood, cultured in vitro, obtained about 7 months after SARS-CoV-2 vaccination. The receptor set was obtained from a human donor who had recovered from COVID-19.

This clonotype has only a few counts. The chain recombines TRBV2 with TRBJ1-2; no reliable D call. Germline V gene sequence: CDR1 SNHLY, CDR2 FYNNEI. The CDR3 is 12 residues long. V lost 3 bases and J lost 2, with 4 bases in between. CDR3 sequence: CASSDSNYGYTF. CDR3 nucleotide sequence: TGTGCCAGCAGTGACAGCAACTATGGCTACACCTTC.

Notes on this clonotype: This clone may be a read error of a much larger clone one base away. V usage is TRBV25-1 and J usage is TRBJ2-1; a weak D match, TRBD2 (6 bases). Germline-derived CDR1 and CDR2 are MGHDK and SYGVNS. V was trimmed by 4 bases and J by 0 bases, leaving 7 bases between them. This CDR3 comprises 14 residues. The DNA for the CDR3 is TGTGCCAGCAGTGTCGGGAGCTCCTACAATGAGCAGTTCTTC. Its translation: CASSVGSSYNEQFF.

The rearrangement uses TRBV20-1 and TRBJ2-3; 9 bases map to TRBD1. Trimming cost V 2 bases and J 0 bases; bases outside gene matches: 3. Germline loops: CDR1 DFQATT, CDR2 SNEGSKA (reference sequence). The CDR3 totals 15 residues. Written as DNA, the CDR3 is TGCAGTGCTAGACGACAGGGGGGAAGCACAGATACGCAGTATTTT. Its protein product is CSARRQGGSTDTQYF.

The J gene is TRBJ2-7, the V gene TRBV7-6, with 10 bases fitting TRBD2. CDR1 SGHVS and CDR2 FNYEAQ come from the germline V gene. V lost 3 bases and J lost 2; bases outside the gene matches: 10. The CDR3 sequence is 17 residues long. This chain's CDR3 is CASSFLASGSGAYEQYF. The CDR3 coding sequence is TGTGCCAGCAGCTTTTTGGCTAGCGGGAGCGGGGCCTACGAGCAGTACTTC. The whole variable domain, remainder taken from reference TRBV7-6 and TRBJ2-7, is GAGVSQSPRYKVTKRGQDVALRCDPISGHVSLYWYRQALGQGPEFLTYFNYEAQQDKSGLPNDRFSAERPEGSISTLTIQRTEQRDSAMYRCASSFLASGSGAYEQYFGPGTRLTVT.

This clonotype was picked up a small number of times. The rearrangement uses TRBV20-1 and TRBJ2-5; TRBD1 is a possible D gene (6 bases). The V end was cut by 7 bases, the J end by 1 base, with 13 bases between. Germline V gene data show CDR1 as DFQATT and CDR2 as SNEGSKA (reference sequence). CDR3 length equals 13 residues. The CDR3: CSGLRTVQETQYF. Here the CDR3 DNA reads TGCAGTGGATTAAGGACAGTCCAAGAGACCCAGTACTTC.

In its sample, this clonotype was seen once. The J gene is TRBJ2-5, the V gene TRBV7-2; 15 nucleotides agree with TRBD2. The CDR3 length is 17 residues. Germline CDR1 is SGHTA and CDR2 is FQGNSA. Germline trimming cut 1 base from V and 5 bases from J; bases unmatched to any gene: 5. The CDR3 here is CASSLGGLAGGWETQYF. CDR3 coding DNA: TGTGCCAGCAGCTTAGGAGGACTAGCGGGAGGGTGGGAGACCCAGTACTTC.

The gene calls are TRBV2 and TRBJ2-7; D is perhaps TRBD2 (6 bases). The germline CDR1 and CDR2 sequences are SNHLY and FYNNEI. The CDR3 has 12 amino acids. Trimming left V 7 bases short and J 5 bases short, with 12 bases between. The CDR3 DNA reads TGTGCCAGCAAGGAGGGGAGGAACGAGCAGTACTTC. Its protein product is CASKEGRNEQYF. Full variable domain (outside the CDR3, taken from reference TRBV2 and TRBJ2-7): EPEVTQTPSHQVTQMGQEVILRCVPISNHLYFYWYRQILGQKVEFLVSFYNNEISEKSEIFDDQFSVERPDGSNFTLKIRSTKLEDSAMYFCASKEGRNEQYFGPGTRLTVT.

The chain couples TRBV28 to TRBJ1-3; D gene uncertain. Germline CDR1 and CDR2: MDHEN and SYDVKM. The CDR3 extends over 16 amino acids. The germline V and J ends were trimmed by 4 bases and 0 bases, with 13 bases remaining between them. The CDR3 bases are TGTGCCAGCAGTTCCTCCCCGACGGTCTCTGGAAACACCATATATTTT. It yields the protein CASSSSPTVSGNTIYF.

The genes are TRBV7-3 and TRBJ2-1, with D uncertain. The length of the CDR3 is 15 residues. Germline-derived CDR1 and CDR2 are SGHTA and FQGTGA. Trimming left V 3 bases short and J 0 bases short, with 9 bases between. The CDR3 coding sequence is TGTGCCAGCAGCTTCCAAGCTAGCTCCTACAATGAGCAGTTCTTC. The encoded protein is CASSFQASSYNEQFF.

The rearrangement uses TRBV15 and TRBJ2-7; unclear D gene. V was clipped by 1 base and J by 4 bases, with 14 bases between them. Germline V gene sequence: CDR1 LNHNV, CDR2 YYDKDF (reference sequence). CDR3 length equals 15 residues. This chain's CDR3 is CATSRAPKDGYEQYF. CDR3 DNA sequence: TGTGCCACCAGCAGAGCCCCCAAAGACGGATACGAGCAGTACTTC.

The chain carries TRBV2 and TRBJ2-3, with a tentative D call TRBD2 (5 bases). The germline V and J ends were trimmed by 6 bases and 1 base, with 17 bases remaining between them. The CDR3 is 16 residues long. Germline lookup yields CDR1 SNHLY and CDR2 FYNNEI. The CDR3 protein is CASRALDSAGTDTQYF. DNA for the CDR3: TGTGCCAGCAGGGCCTTGGACTCAGCGGGCACAGATACGCAGTATTTT.

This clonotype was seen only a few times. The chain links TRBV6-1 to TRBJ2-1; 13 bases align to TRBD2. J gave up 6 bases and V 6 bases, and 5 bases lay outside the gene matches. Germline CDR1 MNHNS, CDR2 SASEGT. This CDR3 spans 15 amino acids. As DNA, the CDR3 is TGTGCCAGCAGACCAGGACTAGCGGGAGCCAATGAGCAGTTCTTC. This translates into CASRPGLAGANEQFF.

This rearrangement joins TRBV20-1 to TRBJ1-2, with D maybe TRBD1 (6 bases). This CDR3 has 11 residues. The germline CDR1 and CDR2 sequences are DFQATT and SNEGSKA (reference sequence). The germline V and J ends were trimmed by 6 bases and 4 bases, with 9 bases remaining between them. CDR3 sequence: CSAEQGYGYTF. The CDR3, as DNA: TGCAGTGCCGAACAGGGCTATGGCTACACCTTC.

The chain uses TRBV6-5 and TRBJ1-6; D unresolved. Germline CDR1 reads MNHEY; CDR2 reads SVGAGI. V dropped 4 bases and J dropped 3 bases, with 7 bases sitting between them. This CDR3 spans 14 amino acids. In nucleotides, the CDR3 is TGTGCCAGCAGTTCTCGGAACTATAATTCACCCCTCCACTTT. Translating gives CASSSRNYNSPLHF.

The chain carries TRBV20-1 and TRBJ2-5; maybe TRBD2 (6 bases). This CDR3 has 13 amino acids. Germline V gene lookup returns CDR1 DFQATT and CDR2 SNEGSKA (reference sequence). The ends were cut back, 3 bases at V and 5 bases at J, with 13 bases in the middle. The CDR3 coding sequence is TGCAGTGCTAGTTCCGGGGCGGGGGAGACCCAGTACTTC. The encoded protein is CSASSGAGETQYF.

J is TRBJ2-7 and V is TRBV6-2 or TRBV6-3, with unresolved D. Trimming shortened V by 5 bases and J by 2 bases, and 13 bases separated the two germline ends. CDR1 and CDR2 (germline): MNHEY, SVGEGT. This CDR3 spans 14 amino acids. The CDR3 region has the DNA TGTGCCAGCAGTCCTACCACAAATACCTACGAGCAGTACTTC. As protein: CASSPTTNTYEQYF.

For the CDR3, the DNA is TGTGCCAGCAGGGAGGGGGGGACAGATACGCAGTATTTT. Amino acids: CASREGGTDTQYF. This chain joins TRBV6-1 and TRBJ2-3; D may be TRBD2 (7 bases). The CDR3 has 13 amino acids. V lost 6 bases to trimming and J lost 3 bases, with 10 bases between them. CDR1 and CDR2 (germline): MNHNS, SASEGT.

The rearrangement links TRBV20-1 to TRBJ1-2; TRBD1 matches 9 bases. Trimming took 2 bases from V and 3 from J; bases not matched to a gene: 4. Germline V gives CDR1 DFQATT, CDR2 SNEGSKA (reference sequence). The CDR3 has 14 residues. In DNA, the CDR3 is TGCAGTGCTAGACCGACAGGGGGGGACTATGGCTACACCTTC. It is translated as CSARPTGGDYGYTF.

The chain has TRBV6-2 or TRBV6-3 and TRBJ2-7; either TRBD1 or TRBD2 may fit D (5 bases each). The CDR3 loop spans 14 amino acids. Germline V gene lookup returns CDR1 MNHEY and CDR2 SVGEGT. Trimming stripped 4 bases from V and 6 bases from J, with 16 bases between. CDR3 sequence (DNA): TGTGCCAGCAGTTCCGGGACGTTATGGGGCGAGCAGTACTTC. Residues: CASSSGTLWGEQYF.

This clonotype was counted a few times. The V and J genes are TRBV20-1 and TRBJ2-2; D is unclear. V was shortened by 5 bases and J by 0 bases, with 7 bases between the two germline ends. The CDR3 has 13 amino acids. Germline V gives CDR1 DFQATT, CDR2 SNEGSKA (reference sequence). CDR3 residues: CSARTPNTGELFF. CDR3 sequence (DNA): TGCAGTGCTCGTACACCGAACACCGGGGAGCTGTTTTTT.

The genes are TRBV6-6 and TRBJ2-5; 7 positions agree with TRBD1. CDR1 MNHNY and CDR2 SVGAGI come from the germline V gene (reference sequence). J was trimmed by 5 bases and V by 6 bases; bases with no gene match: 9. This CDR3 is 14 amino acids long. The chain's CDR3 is CASSDRAGRETQYF. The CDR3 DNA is TGTGCCAGCAGCGACAGGGCCGGGCGTGAGACCCAGTACTTC.

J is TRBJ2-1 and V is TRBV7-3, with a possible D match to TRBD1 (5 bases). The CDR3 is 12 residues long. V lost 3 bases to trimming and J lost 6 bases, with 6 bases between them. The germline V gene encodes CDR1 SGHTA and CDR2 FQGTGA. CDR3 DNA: TGTGCCAGCAGCTTCCAGGGCAATGAGCAGTTCTTC. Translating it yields CASSFQGNEQFF.

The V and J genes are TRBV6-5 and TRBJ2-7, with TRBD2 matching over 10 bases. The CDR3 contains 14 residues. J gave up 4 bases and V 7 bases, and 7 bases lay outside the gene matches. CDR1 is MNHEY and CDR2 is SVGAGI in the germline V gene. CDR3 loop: CASTGLAANYEQYF. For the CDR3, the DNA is TGTGCCAGCACTGGACTAGCGGCTAATTACGAGCAGTACTTC.

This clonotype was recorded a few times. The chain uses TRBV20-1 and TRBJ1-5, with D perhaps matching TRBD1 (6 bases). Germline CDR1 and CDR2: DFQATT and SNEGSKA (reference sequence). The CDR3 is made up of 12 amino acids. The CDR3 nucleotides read TGCAGCGCGGGACAACCATCCCAGCCCCAGCATTTT. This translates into CSAGQPSQPQHF.

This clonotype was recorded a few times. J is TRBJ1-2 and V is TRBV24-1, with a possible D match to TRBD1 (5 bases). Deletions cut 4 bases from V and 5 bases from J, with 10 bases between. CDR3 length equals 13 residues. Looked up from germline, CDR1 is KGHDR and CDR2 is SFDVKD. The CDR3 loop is CATSDSTAYGYTF. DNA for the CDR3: TGTGCCACCAGTGACTCGACAGCGTATGGCTACACCTTC.

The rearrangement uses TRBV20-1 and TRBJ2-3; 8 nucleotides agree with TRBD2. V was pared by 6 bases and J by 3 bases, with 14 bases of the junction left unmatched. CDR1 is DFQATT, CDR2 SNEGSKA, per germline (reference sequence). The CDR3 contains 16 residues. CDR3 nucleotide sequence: TGCAGTGCCGCCGGGTCGCGGGAGGCCTCAACAGATACGCAGTATTTT. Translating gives CSAAGSREASTDTQYF.